The 5 T cell receptor beta chains below were found in one sample sequenced in a study of healthy donors' naive CD4 and CD8 T cells. Starting from about 470 ng of total RNA, TCR libraries were made with linear amplification. TCRdb passed the reads through MiXCR, listing each CDR3 protein once. The sample holds around 180,000 distinct CDR3 sequences, nearly 75% seen once. Sequenced material: naive CD4+ and CD8+ T cells sorted from blood, pooled from several donors. The source of these receptors is a pool of human donors in good health; the sample pools cells from several healthy donors.

This rearrangement joins TRBV29-1 to TRBJ2-7, with D perhaps matching TRBD2 (5 bases). The CDR3 covers 12 residues. CDR1 is SQVTM and CDR2 is ANQGSEA in the germline V gene. V shed 4 bases and J shed 1 base, with 8 bases lying between them. CDR3 sequence (DNA): TGCAGCGTTGGGGGAGTTTCCTACGAGCAGTACTTC. It codes for CSVGGVSYEQYF.

The chain couples TRBV6-2 or TRBV6-3 to TRBJ1-2, with D hard to call. The CDR3 loop spans 13 amino acids. Between the trimmed V and J ends, which lost 6 bases and 4 bases, there was a span of 12 bases. CDR1 is MNHEY and CDR2 is SVGEGT in the germline V gene. Here the CDR3 DNA reads TGTGCCAGCAGGGCACATAACGGCTATGGCTACACCTTC. This gives the protein CASRAHNGYGYTF.

V usage is TRBV28 and J usage is TRBJ1-2; 7 bases are a match to TRBD1. J lost 4 bases, V lost 7 bases, and 12 bases had no gene match. Germline assignment: CDR1 MDHEN and CDR2 SYDVKM. This CDR3 has 15 amino acids. CDR3: CASNTGTVSLYGYTF. In DNA, the CDR3 is TGTGCCAGCAACACCGGGACAGTTTCGCTCTATGGCTACACCTTC.

Note on this clonotype: The junction departs from germline at one end; a sequencing error may be responsible. This chain connects TRBV6-6 to TRBJ2-1; a possible D gene is TRBD1 (6 bases). The CDR3 is 12 residues long. The germline gives CDR1 MNHNY, CDR2 SVGAGI (reference sequence). Written as DNA, the CDR3 is TGTGCCAGCAGTAAGGACAGACTCGATGGCCTCTTC. Translation: CASSKDRLDGLF.

The CDR3 region is CSVDSRTYEQYF. The CDR3 bases are TGCAGCGTTGACAGCCGGACCTACGAGCAGTACTTC. This chain connects TRBV29-1 to TRBJ2-7; the D is unclear. CDR1 is SQVTM and CDR2 is ANQGSEA in the germline V gene. The CDR3 covers 12 residues. The ends were cut back, 3 bases at V and 2 bases at J, with 8 bases in the middle.